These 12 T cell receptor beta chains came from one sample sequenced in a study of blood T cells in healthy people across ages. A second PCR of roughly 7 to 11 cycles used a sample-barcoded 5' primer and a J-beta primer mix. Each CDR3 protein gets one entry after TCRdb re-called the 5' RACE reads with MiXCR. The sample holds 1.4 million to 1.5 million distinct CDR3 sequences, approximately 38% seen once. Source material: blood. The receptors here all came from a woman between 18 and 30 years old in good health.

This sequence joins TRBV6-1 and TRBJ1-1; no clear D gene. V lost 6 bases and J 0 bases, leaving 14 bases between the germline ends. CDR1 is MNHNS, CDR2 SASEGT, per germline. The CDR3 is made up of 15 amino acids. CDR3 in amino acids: CASRPEWALNTEAFF. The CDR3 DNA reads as TGTGCCAGCAGACCGGAATGGGCATTGAACACTGAAGCTTTCTTT.

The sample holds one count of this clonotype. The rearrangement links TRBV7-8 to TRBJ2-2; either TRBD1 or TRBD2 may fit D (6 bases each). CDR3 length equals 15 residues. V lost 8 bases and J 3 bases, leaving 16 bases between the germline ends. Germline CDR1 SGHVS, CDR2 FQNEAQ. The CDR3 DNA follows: TGTGCCAGCCTCGGGGGCCTCATCCACACCGGGGAGCTGTTTTTT. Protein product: CASLGGLIHTGELFF.

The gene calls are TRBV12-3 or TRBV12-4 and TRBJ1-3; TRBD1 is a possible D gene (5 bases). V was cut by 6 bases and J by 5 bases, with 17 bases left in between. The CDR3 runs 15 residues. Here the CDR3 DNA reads TGTGCCAGCAGCCGTCAGGGCCCGACCAGAAACACCATATATTTT. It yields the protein CASSRQGPTRNTIYF.

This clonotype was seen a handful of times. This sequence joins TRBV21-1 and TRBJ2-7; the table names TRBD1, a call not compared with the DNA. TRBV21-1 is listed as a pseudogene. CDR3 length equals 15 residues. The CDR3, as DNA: TGTGCCAGCAGCGAAGGACAGGGTGACACCTACGAGCAGTACTTC. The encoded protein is CASSEGQGDTYEQYF.

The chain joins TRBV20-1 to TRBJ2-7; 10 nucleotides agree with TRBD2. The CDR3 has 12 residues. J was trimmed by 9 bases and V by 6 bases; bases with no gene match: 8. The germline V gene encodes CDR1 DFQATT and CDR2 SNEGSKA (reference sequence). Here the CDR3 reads CSAPTSGVVQYF. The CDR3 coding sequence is TGCAGTGCCCCAACTAGCGGGGTTGTGCAGTACTTC.

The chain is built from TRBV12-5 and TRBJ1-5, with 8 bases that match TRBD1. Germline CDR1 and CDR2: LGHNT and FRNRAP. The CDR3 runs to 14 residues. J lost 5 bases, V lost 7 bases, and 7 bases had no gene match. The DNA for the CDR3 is TGTGCTAGTGCCGATCAGGGGGCCTATCAGCCCCAGCATTTT. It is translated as CASADQGAYQPQHF.

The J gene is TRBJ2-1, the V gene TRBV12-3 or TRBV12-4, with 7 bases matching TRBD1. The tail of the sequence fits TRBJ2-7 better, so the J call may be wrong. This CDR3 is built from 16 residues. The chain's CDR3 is CASSPVEGTAYNEQYF. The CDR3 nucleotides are TGTGCCAGCAGTCCCGTCGAAGGGACAGCCTACAATGAGCAGTACTTC.

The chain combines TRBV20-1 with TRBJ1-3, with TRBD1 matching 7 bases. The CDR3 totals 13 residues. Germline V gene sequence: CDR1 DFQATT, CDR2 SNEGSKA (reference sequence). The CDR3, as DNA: TGCAGCATCGAAGACAGGGCGAGGAACACCATATATTTT. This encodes CSIEDRARNTIYF.

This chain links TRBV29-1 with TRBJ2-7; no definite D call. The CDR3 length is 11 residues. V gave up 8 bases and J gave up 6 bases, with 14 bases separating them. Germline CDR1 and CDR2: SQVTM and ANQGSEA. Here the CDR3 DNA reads TGCAGCACCAGGACGGGCGGCGAGCAGTACTTC. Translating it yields CSTRTGGEQYF.

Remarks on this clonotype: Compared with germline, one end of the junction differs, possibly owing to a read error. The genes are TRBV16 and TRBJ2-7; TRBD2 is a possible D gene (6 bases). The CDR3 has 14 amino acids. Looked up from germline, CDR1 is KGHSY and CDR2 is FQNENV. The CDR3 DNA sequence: TGTGCCAGCAGCCAATCGCGGGGTGCCTACAAGCAGTACTTC. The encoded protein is CASSQSRGAYKQYF.

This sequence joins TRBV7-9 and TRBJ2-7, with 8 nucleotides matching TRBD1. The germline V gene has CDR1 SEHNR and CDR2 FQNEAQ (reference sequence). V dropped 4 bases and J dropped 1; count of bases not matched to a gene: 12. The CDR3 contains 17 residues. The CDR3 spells CASSSGGQGHFSYEQYF. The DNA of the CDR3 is TGTGCCAGCAGCTCAGGAGGACAGGGCCACTTTTCCTACGAGCAGTACTTC.

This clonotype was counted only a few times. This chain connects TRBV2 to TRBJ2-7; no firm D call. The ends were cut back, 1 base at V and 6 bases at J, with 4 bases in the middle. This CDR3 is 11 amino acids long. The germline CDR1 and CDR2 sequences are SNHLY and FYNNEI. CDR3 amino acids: CASSEGAEQYF. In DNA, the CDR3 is TGTGCCAGCAGTGAAGGTGCCGAGCAGTACTTC.